This T cell receptor (beta chain) was documented in a study of T cell repertoires in cytomegalovirus infection. V lost 7 bases and J 3 bases, leaving 16 bases between the germline ends. Germline V lookup: CDR1 SGHTA, CDR2 FQGNSA. The CDR3 contains 15 residues. TCRdb recomputed calls from the reads with MiXCR, one row per CDR3 protein. The sample gives around 900,000 distinct CDR3 sequences, 25% to 40% of which show up once; under 15% is in the top ten. There are a few counts of this clonotype. Its target is unknown. The genes are TRBV7-2 and TRBJ2-1; maybe TRBD1 (6 bases). The sequencing used cultured CD8+ T cells from PBMCs, collected from culture after CMV antigen stimulation. This receptor was obtained from a human donor in good health (CMV status not recorded). Some clones in this sample may be carry-over from other donors' samples. The CDR3 nucleotides read TGTGCCAGCACCTTGACAGGACGCCACTACAATGAGCAGTTCTTC. Protein: CASTLTGRHYNEQFF.